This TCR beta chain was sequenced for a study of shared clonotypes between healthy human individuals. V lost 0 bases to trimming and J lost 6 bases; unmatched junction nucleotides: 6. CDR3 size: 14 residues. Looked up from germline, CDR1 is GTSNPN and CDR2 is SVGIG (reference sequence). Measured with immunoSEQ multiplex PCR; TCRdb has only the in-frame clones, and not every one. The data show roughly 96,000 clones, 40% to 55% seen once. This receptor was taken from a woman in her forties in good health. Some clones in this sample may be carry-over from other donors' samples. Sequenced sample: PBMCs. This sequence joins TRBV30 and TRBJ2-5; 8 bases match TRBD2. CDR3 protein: CAWSVGGGGQTQYF. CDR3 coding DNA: TGTGCCTGGAGTGTCGGGGGGGGCGGACAGACCCAGTACTTC. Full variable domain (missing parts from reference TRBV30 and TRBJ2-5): SQTIHQWPATLVQPVGSPLSLECTVEGTSNPNLYWYRQAAGRGLQLLFYSVGIGQISSEVPQNLSASRPQDRQFILSSKKLLLSDSGFYLCAWSVGGGGQTQYFGPGTRLLVL.